The 27 T cell receptor beta chains below all came from one sample that was sequenced in a study of CD8+ T cells in alopecia areata. As the sequencing template, cDNA was produced by extracting RNA and reverse transcribing it. TCRdb keeps only in-frame clones here, not all; method: immunoSEQ multiplex PCR. The data show some 190,000 clones, approximately 57% seen once. The treatment denotes: oral pan-JAK inhibitor, 5-10 mg twice daily. The sequencing used CD4+ T cells sorted from blood, collected at week 24, from a patient treated with tofacitinib. The receptors originated from a human donor with alopecia areata.

This clone appeared a single time. J is TRBJ2-3 and V is TRBV7-9, with D perhaps matching TRBD1 (6 bases). The V gene's germline CDR1 is SEHNR and CDR2 FQNEAQ (reference sequence). The CDR3 is 15 residues long. V was pared by 2 bases and J by 4 bases, with 13 bases between. The CDR3 protein is CASSLMDSLADTQYF. For the CDR3, the DNA is TGTGCCAGCAGCTTAATGGACAGCCTAGCAGATACGCAGTATTTT.

DNA of the CDR3: TGTGCCTGGAGTGTTGAGGTACCCATATATTTT. Amino acids: CAWSVEVPIYF. The chain links TRBV30 to TRBJ1-3, with D unresolved. Germline V gives CDR1 GTSNPN, CDR2 SVGIG (reference sequence). V dropped 0 bases and J dropped 11 bases, with 8 bases sitting between them. The CDR3 length is 11 residues.

CDR3 sequence reads: CASSPDRDYGYTF. The CDR3 region has the DNA TGCGCCAGCAGTCCCGACAGGGACTATGGCTACACCTTC. The chain couples TRBV5-1 to TRBJ1-2, with 7 bases that match TRBD1. The CDR3 covers 13 residues. Germline-derived CDR1 and CDR2 are SGHRS and YFSETQ. Trimming cost V 5 bases and J 3 bases; bases outside gene matches: 4.

The genes are TRBV30 and TRBJ2-7; TRBD1 might be the D (6 bases). The CDR3 runs 13 residues. The V end was cut by 4 bases, the J end by 3 bases, with 13 bases between. The germline CDR1 and CDR2 sequences are GTSNPN and SVGIG (reference sequence). Written as DNA, the CDR3 is TGTGCCTGGACCCGGGACAATTTCTACGAGCAGTACTTC. Protein: CAWTRDNFYEQYF.

The chain employs TRBV27 and TRBJ2-5; the D is unclear. Germline assignment: CDR1 MNHEY and CDR2 SMNVEV (reference sequence). Trimming shortened V by 8 bases and J by 5 bases, and 12 bases separated the two germline ends. This CDR3 comprises 12 residues. CDR3: CASRGVLETQYF. Written as DNA, the CDR3 is TGTGCCAGCCGTGGCGTTCTGGAGACCCAGTACTTC.

The gene calls are TRBV10-2 and TRBJ2-7; D gene unclear. The CDR3 consists of 12 residues. Trimming removed 2 bases from V and 4 bases from J, with 6 bases in between. In germline, CDR1 is WSHSY, CDR2 SAAADI. The CDR3 DNA sequence: TGCGCCAGCAGTGAGGACGGTTACGAGCAGTACTTC. It specifies CASSEDGYEQYF.

This clone was counted a few times. The chain recombines TRBV11-1 with TRBJ2-6; no reliable D call. CDR3 length: 13 residues. V was pared by 3 bases and J by 1 base, with 1 base between. The germline gives CDR1 SGHAT, CDR2 FQDESV (reference sequence). The CDR3 protein is CASSFSGANVLTF. CDR3 sequence (DNA): TGTGCCAGCAGCTTTTCTGGGGCCAACGTCCTGACTTTC.

The genes are TRBV4-2 and TRBJ2-3, with D perhaps matching TRBD1 (6 bases). CDR1 and CDR2 from the germline V gene are LGHNA and YNFKEQ. V dropped 8 bases and J dropped 1 base, with 19 bases sitting between them. The CDR3 extends over 16 amino acids. The CDR3, as DNA: TGTGCCAGCCTCAACTCCGGGACAAAGCGCACAGATACGCAGTATTTT. It encodes CASLNSGTKRTDTQYF.

This clone showed up just a few times. DNA for the CDR3: TGTGCCATCAGTACAGGGACAGATCTAGCCAAAAACATTCAGTACTTC. Residues: CAISTGTDLAKNIQYF. V usage is TRBV10-3 and J usage is TRBJ2-4; 7 bases are a match to TRBD1. The V gene end was trimmed by 5 bases and the J gene end by 0 bases; junction bases not matched to a gene: 7. The CDR3 loop spans 16 amino acids. Germline V CDR1 and CDR2: ENHRY, SYGVKD.

This clone was observed a few times. The chain joins TRBV10-3 to TRBJ2-3, with D perhaps matching TRBD1 (5 bases). The CDR3 contains 11 residues. Trimming stripped 11 bases from V and 2 bases from J, with 8 bases between. Germline V CDR1 and CDR2: ENHRY, SYGVKD. CDR3 in DNA: TGTGCCGCAGGGTTCACAGATACGCAGTATTTT. Its translation is CAAGFTDTQYF.

V is TRBV4-3 and J is TRBJ1-1; D uncertain. This CDR3 spans 12 amino acids. Germline V gene sequence: CDR1 LGHNA, CDR2 YSLEER. The V and J ends lost 5 bases and 7 bases respectively, with 11 bases between them. As DNA, the CDR3 is TGCGCCAGCAGCTTAGATCGGGATGAAGCTTTCTTT. Amino acids: CASSLDRDEAFF.

This chain links TRBV4-3 with TRBJ2-5, with 9 bases fitting TRBD1. This CDR3 has 17 residues. V was pared by 0 bases and J by 4 bases, with 9 bases of the junction left unmatched. CDR1 is LGHNA and CDR2 is YSLEER in the germline V gene. Written as DNA, the CDR3 is TGCGCCAGCAGCCAAGATATAACAGGGGGCCTTCTAGAGACCCAGTACTTC. It translates to CASSQDITGGLLETQYF.

This sequence joins TRBV25-1 and TRBJ1-1, with D uncertain. This CDR3 has 13 amino acids. The germline V gene has CDR1 MGHDK and CDR2 SYGVNS. V was shortened by 0 bases and J by 1 base, with 3 bases between the two germline ends. This CDR3 is CASSEYGNTEAFF. The CDR3 DNA is TGTGCCAGCAGTGAATACGGGAACACTGAAGCTTTCTTT.

This clone came up a few times. At one end the junction does not follow the germline gene, possibly because of a read error. This chain joins TRBV5-1 and TRBJ2-5; 7 bases match TRBD1. The CDR3 is 16 residues long. Germline V gives CDR1 SGHRS, CDR2 YFSETQ. The chain's CDR3 is CASSLPPGTAQGTQYF. In DNA form, the CDR3 reads TGCGCCAGCAGCTTGCCCCCCGGGACAGCCCAAGGGACCCAGTACTTC.

This clone has more than one count but fewer than ten. Within the sample, other DNA sequences also encode this same CDR3. The chain links TRBV6-5 to TRBJ1-2; TRBD1 aligns across 7 bases. J lost 4 bases, V lost 3 bases, and 2 bases had no gene match. The CDR3 has 13 residues. CDR1 is MNHEY, CDR2 SVGAGI, per germline. The CDR3 DNA sequence: TGTGCCAGCAGTTATCGGACAGGCTATGGCTACACCTTC. The encoded protein is CASSYRTGYGYTF.

V is TRBV30 and J is TRBJ1-5; possible D gene TRBD1, 5 bases. The germline CDR1 and CDR2 sequences are GTSNPN and SVGIG (reference sequence). CDR3 size: 14 residues. The ends were cut back, 2 bases at V and 4 bases at J, with 12 bases in the middle. CDR3 amino acids: CAWSSTGRNQPQHF. In DNA, the CDR3 is TGTGCCTGGAGTTCCACAGGCCGTAATCAGCCCCAGCATTTT.

CDR3 residues: CAWSVGPLSSYEQYF. DNA of the CDR3: TGTGCCTGGAGTGTTGGACCTTTAAGCTCCTACGAGCAGTACTTC. The rearrangement links TRBV30 to TRBJ2-7; no clear D gene. The germline V gene encodes CDR1 GTSNPN and CDR2 SVGIG (reference sequence). The CDR3 runs to 15 residues. The V end was cut by 0 bases, the J end by 0 bases, with 12 bases between.

V and J are TRBV29-1 and TRBJ2-1; D remains ambiguous. The germline V and J ends were trimmed by 3 bases and 0 bases, with 9 bases remaining between them. The CDR3 has 14 residues. Germline V gene data show CDR1 as SQVTM and CDR2 as ANQGSEA. The CDR3 nucleotides are TGCAGCGTTGATTTTCCAAGCTCCTACAATGAGCAGTTCTTC. Translating it yields CSVDFPSSYNEQFF.

This clone was picked up a small number of times. The chain links TRBV5-1 to TRBJ2-3; TRBD2 aligns across 7 bases. V lost 0 bases, J lost 8 bases, and 0 bases stayed unmatched. Per germline, CDR1 SGHRS and CDR2 YFSETQ. This CDR3 has 12 amino acids. CDR3 DNA: TGCGCCAGCAGCTTGGCGGGGGGTACGCAGTATTTT. As protein: CASSLAGGTQYF.

DNA for the CDR3: TGTGCCAGCAGTGTGGACAGGACTGAAGCTTTCTTT. Translation gives CASSVDRTEAFF. The V gene is TRBV2, the J gene TRBJ1-1, with TRBD1 matching 7 bases. V trimming: 4 bases; J trimming: 5 bases; junction bases outside the gene matches: 1. The CDR3 sequence is 12 residues long. Germline CDR1 and CDR2: SNHLY and FYNNEI.

This chain joins TRBV7-8 and TRBJ2-2; tentatively, D is TRBD2 (6 bases). Trimming cost V 5 bases and J 6 bases, with 19 bases left between them. From germline, CDR1 is SGHVS and CDR2 FQNEAQ. This CDR3 comprises 16 residues. CDR3 sequence: CASSPGTLNLAGELFF. Written as DNA, the CDR3 is TGTGCCAGCAGCCCTGGGACTCTTAATCTAGCCGGGGAGCTGTTTTTT.

This clone was seen more than once but under ten times. V gene TRBV6-6 combines with J gene TRBJ2-6; possibly TRBD1 for D (6 bases). The CDR3 extends over 16 amino acids. The germline gives CDR1 MNHNY, CDR2 SVGAGI (reference sequence). V gave up 7 bases and J gave up 1 base, with 14 bases separating them. Written as DNA, the CDR3 is TGTGCCAGCATGGGGGCCTTGTCGTCTGGGGCCAACGTCCTGACTTTC. It encodes CASMGALSSGANVLTF.

This clone was found a few times. The rearrangement uses TRBV11-2 and TRBJ2-2; D is perhaps TRBD2 (6 bases). The V end was cut by 6 bases, the J end by 6 bases, with 17 bases between. Germline CDR1 and CDR2: SGHAT and FQNNGV. The CDR3 sequence is 15 residues long. The DNA of the CDR3 is TGTGCCAGCAGTGTATTAGCGGCGGGCCCCGGGGAGCTGTTTTTT. This encodes CASSVLAAGPGELFF.

This rearrangement joins TRBV28 to TRBJ2-1, with TRBD2 as a possible D gene (5 bases). CDR3 length: 11 residues. V was pared by 5 bases and J by 12 bases, with 11 bases between. Germline V lookup: CDR1 MDHEN, CDR2 SYDVKM. The CDR3 bases are TGTGCCAGCAGTCCTCGGAGCGGGCAGTTCTTC. Translated: CASSPRSGQFF. The full variable domain, with the rest looked up from reference TRBV28 and TRBJ2-1, is DVKVTQSSRYLVKRTGEKVFLECVQDMDHENMFWYRQDPGLGLRLIYFSYDVKMKEKGDIPEGYSVSREKKERFSLILESASTNQTSMYLCASSPRSGQFFGPGTRLTVL.

As concerns this clone: The junction differs from germline at one of its ends, possibly a read error. The chain links TRBV10-2 to TRBJ1-2; a weak D match, TRBD1 (5 bases). Per germline, CDR1 WSHSY and CDR2 SAAADI. This CDR3 has 15 amino acids. The CDR3 DNA reads TGTGCCAGCAGTTACGCTCGGGAGGGGAACTATGGCTACACCTTC. Its protein product is CASSYAREGNYGYTF.

This clone was picked up a small number of times. The V gene is TRBV27, the J gene TRBJ2-3; 8 nucleotides align to TRBD2. Per germline, CDR1 MNHEY and CDR2 SMNVEV (reference sequence). CDR3 length: 15 residues. V lost 5 bases and J lost 0; bases outside the gene matches: 4. DNA of the CDR3: TGTGCCAGCAGTGGCGGGGGGCTTAGCACAGATACGCAGTATTTT. It specifies CASSGGGLSTDTQYF.

This clone was counted a few times. The chain joins TRBV19 to TRBJ1-5; D is ambiguous. Trimming cost V 1 base and J 6 bases, with 13 bases left between them. The V gene's germline CDR1 is LNHDA and CDR2 SQIVND (reference sequence). The CDR3 is made up of 15 amino acids. The CDR3 sequence is CASSIVRSGIQPQHF. The CDR3 region has the DNA TGTGCCAGTAGTATAGTTAGATCCGGGATTCAGCCCCAGCATTTT.